This T cell receptor (beta chain) appears in the sequencing data of a study of T-cell reconstitution after alpha-beta-depleted transplantation in children. The TCRbeta library incorporated unique molecular identifiers. MiXCR, run by TCRdb on the PCR reads, gives a single entry per CDR3 protein. This table holds about 980,000 distinct CDR3 sequences, about 29% found once. The germline CDR1 and CDR2 sequences are MGHDK and SYGVNS. Deletions cut 0 bases from V and 2 bases from J, with 13 bases between. The CDR3 extends over 17 amino acids. The chain joins TRBV25-1 to TRBJ2-2; D is perhaps TRBD1 (6 bases). Sequenced material: PBMCs, mostly from graft donor cells, taken 360 days after TCRalphabeta/CD19-depleted stem cell transplant. The sequence came from a boy under two years old who had a stem cell transplant for SCID, so the T cells may come from the graft donor. The CDR3 protein is CASSEYWVQGNTGELFF. Written as DNA, the CDR3 is TGTGCCAGCAGTGAATATTGGGTACAGGGAAACACCGGGGAGCTGTTTTTT.